The TCR beta chain under discussion was sequenced for a study of T cell responses to AZD1222 COVID-19 vaccine. Study background: Second-dose recipients at about 4 or about 12 weeks were treated as one pooled group.

Whole-study findings and limits: Seropositive AZD1222 recipients at baseline numbered only 5 to 7. Nearly half of the spike-specific TCRs reportedly recognize variant regions that carry no mutations. Receipt of two AZD1222 doses was followed by a rise in Spike-specific TCR breadth and depth.

This clone was recorded only once. What it recognizes is unknown. Generated by immunoSEQ multiplex PCR, the TCRdb table keeps only in-frame clones and is missing some. The top ten clones hold roughly 1.6% of a sample with 80,000 or so clones, roughly 85% of them seen once. The germline CDR1 and CDR2 sequences are SNHLY and FYNNEI. V shed 3 bases and J shed 1 base, with 9 bases lying between them. The length of the CDR3 is 14 residues. This TCR was recovered from an adult in good health. The chain couples TRBV2 to TRBJ1-1; D not certain. This specimen consisted of peripheral blood, obtained on day 0 of AZD1222 vaccination. CDR3 in amino acids: CASSDDGANTEAFF. The CDR3 DNA reads TGTGCCAGCAGTGATGACGGAGCGAACACTGAAGCTTTCTTT.